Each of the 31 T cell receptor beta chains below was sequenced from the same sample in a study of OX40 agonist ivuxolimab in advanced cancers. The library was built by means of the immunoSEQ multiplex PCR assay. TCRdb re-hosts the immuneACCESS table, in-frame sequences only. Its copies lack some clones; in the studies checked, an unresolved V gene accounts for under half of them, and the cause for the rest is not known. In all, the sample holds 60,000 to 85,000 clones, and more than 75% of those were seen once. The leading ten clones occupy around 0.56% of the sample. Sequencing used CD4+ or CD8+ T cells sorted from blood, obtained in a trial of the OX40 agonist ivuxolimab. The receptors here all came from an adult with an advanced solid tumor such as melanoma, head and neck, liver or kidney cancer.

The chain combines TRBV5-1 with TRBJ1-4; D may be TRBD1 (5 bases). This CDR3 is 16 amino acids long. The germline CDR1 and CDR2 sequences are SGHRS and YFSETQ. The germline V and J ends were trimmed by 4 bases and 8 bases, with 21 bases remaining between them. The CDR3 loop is CASSPGTGTGSEKLFF. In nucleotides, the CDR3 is TGCGCCAGCAGCCCCGGGACGGGGACCGGGTCAGAAAAACTGTTTTTT.

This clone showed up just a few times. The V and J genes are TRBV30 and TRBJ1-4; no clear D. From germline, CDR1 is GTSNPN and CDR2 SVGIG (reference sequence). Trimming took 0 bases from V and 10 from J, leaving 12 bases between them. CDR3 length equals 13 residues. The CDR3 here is CAWSVDRGSKLFF. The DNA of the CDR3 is TGTGCCTGGAGTGTTGACCGAGGTTCAAAACTGTTTTTT.

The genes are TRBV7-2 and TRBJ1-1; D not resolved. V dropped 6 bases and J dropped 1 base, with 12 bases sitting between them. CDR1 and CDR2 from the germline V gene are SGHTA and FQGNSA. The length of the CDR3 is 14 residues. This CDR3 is CASRVTVQNTEAFF. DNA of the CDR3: TGTGCCAGCAGGGTGACGGTACAGAACACTGAAGCTTTCTTT.

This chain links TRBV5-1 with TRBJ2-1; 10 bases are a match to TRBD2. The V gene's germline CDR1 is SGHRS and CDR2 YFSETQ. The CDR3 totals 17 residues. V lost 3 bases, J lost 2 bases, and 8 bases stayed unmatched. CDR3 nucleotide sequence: TGCGCCAGCAGCTGGACCCCTCTAGCGGGAGCCTACAATGAGCAGTTCTTC. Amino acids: CASSWTPLAGAYNEQFF.

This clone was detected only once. The DNA for the CDR3 is TGTGCCAGCAGCCCGGACAGGGGGTCTAACGAGCAGTACTTC. Its protein is CASSPDRGSNEQYF. The chain links TRBV5-4 to TRBJ2-7; 10 bases agree with TRBD1. Germline-derived CDR1 and CDR2 are SGHNT and YYREEE (reference sequence). V shed 4 bases and J 5 bases; nucleotides not matched to a gene: 6. The CDR3 consists of 14 residues.

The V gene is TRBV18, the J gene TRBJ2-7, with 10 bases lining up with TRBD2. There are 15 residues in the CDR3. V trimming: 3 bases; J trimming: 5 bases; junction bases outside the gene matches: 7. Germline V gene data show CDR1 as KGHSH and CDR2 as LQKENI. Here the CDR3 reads CASSPQSAGGDEQYF. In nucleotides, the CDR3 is TGTGCCAGCTCACCTCAATCAGCGGGAGGGGACGAGCAGTACTTC.

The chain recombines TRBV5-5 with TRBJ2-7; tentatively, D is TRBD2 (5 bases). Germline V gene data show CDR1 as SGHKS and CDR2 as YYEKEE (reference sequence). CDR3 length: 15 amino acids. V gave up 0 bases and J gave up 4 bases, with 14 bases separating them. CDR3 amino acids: CASSLARGGYYEQYF. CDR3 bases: TGTGCCAGCAGCTTGGCCCGGGGTGGATATTACGAGCAGTACTTC.

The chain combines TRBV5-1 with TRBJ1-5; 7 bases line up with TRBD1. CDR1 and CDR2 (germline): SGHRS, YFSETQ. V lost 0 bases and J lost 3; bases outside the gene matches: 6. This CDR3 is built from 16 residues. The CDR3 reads CASSLGAQGDNQPQHF. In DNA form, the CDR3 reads TGCGCCAGCAGCTTGGGGGCCCAGGGGGACAATCAGCCCCAGCATTTT.

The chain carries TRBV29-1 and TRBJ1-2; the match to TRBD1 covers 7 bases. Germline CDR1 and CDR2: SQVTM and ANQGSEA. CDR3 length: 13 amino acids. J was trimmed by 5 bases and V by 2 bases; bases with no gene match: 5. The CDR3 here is CSVEMGGQYGYTF. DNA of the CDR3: TGCAGCGTTGAAATGGGGGGACAGTATGGCTACACCTTC.

In DNA form, the CDR3 reads TGTGCCAGCAGACCCCCGACCGGCTCCAGGGGCGAGCAGTACTTC. Protein sequence: CASRPPTGSRGEQYF. The J gene is TRBJ2-7, the V gene TRBV6-6; D is possibly TRBD1 (6 bases). This CDR3 comprises 15 residues. Per germline, CDR1 MNHNY and CDR2 SVGAGI (reference sequence). Trimming pared 6 bases from V and 6 bases from J, leaving 21 bases between.

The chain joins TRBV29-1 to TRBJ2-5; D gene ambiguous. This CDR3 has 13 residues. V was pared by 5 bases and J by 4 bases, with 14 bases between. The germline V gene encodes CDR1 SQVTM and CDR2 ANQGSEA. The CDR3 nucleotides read TGCAGCGTTTCAACTGGAGCCCGAGAGACCCAGTACTTC. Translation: CSVSTGARETQYF.

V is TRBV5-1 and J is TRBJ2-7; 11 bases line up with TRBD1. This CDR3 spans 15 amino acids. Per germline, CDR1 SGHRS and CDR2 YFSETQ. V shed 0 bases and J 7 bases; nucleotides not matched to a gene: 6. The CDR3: CASSLVGTGGIEQYF. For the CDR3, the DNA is TGCGCCAGCAGCTTGGTGGGGACAGGGGGTATAGAGCAGTACTTC.

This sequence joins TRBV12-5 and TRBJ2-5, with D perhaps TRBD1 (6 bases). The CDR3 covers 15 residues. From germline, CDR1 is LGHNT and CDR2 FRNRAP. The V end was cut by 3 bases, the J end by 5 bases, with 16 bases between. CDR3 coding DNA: TGTGCTAGTGGTTTAGCAGGGGCCAAAGGTGAGACCCAGTACTTC. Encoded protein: CASGLAGAKGETQYF.

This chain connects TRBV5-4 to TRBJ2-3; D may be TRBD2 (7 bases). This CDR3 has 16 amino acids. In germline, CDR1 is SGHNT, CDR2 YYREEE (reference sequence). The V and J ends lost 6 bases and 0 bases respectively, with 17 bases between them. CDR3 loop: CASTSWAGASTDTQYF. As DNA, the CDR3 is TGTGCCAGCACCTCCTGGGCGGGGGCCAGCACAGATACGCAGTATTTT.

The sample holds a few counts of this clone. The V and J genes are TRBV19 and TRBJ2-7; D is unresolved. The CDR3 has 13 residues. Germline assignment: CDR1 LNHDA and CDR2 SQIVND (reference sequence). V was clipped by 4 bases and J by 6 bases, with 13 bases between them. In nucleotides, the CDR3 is TGTGCCAGTAGTAAAGACCACTACACCGAGCAGTACTTC. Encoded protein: CASSKDHYTEQYF.

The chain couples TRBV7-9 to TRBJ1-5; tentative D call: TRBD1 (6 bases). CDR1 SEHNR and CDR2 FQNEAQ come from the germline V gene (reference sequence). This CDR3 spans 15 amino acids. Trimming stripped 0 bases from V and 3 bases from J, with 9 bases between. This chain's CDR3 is CASSLAGGPNQPQHF. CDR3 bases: TGTGCCAGCAGCTTAGCGGGGGGGCCCAATCAGCCCCAGCATTTT.

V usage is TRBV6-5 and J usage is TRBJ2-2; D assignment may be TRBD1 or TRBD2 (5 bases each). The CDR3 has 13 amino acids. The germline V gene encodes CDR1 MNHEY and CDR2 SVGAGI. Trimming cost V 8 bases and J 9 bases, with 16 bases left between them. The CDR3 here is CASALSRGRELFF. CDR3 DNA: TGTGCCAGCGCCCTCTCCCGGGGCCGGGAGCTGTTTTTT.

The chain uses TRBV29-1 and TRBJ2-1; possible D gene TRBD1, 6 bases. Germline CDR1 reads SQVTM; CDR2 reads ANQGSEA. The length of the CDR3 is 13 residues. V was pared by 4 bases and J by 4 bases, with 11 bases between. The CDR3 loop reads CSVVQGVYNEQFF. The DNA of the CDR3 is TGCAGCGTTGTACAGGGAGTTTACAATGAGCAGTTCTTC.

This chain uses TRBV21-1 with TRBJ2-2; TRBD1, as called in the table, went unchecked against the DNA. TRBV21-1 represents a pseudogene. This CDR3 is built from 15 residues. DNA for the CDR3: TGTGCCAGCAGCATCAACGACAGCCCCACCGGGGAGCTGTTTTTT. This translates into CASSINDSPTGELFF.

As DNA, the CDR3 is TGCGCCAGCACTAAGGCCAGCGGGAACACAGATACGCAGTATTTT. It yields the protein CASTKASGNTDTQYF. The chain links TRBV5-1 to TRBJ2-3; the match to TRBD2 covers 7 bases. The CDR3 has 15 residues. The V segment lost 6 bases and the J segment 2 bases; nucleotides outside the gene matches: 9. Germline-derived CDR1 and CDR2 are SGHRS and YFSETQ.

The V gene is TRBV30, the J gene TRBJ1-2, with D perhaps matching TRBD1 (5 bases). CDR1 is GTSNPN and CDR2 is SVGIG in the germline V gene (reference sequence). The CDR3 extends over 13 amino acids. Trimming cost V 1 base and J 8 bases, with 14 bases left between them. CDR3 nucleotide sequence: TGTGCCTGGAGTGCCCGGTCGGGGGGAGGCTACACCTTC. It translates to CAWSARSGGGYTF.

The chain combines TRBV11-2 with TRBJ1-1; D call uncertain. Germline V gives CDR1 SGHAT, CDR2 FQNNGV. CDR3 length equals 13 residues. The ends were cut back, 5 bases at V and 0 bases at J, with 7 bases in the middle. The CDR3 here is CASSPTLNTEAFF. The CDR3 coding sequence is TGTGCCAGCAGCCCAACACTGAACACTGAAGCTTTCTTT.

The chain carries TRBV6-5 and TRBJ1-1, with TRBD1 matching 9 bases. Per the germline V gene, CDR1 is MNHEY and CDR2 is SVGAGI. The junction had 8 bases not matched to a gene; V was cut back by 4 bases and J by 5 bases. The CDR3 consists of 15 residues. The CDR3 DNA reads TGTGCCAGCAGTTCGGGACAGGGATGGGTGACTGAAGCTTTCTTT. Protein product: CASSSGQGWVTEAFF.

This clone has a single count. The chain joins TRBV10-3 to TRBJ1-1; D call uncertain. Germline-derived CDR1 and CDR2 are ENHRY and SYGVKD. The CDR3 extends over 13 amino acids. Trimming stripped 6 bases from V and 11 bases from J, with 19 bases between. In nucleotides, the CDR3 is TGTGCCATCAGGCCACCGGACCGCCAGGAGGCTTTCTTT. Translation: CAIRPPDRQEAFF.

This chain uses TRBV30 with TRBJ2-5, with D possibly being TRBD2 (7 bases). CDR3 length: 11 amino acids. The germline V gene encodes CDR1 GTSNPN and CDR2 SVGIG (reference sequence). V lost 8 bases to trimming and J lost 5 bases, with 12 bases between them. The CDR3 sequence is CARGGAETQYF. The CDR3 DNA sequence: TGTGCCCGCGGGGGCGCGGAGACCCAGTACTTC.

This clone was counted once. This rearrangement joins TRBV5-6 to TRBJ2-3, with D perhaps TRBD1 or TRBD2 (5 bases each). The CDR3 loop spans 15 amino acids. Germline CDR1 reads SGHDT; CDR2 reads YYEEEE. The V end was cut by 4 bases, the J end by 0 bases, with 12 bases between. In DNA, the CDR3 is TGTGCCAGCAGCCACCGGGGCCGCAGCACAGATACGCAGTATTTT. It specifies CASSHRGRSTDTQYF.

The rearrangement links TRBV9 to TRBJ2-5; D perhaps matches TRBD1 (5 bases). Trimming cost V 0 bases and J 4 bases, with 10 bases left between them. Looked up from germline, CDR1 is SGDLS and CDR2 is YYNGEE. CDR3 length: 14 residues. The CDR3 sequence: CASSVGVGAETQYF. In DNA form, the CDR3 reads TGTGCCAGCAGCGTAGGCGTAGGGGCAGAGACCCAGTACTTC.

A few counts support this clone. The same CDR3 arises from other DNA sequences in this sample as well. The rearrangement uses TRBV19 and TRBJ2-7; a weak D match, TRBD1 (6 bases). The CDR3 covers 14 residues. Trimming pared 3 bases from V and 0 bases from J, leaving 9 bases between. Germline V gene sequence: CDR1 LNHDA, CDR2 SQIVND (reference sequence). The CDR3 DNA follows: TGTGCCAGTAGTATCGACAGGAGCTCCTACGAGCAGTACTTC. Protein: CASSIDRSSYEQYF. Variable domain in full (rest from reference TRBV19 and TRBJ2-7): DGGITQSPKYLFRKEGQNVTLSCEQNLNHDAMYWYRQDPGQGLRLIYYSQIVNDFQKGDIAEGYSVSREKKESFPLTVTSAQKNPTAFYLCASSIDRSSYEQYFGPGTRLTVT.

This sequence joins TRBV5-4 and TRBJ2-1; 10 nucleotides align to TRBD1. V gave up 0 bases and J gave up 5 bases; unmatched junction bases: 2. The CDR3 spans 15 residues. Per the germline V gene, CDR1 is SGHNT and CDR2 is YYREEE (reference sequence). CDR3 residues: CASSLVGQGDNEQFF. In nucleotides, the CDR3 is TGTGCCAGCAGCTTGGTAGGACAGGGGGACAATGAGCAGTTCTTC.

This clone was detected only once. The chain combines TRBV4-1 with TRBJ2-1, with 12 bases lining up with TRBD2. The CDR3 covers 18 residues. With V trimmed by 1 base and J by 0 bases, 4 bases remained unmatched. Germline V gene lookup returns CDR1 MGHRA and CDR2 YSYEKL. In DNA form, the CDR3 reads TGCGCCAGCAGCCAAGGACTAGCGGGGGTGAACTCCTACAATGAGCAGTTCTTC. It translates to CASSQGLAGVNSYNEQFF.

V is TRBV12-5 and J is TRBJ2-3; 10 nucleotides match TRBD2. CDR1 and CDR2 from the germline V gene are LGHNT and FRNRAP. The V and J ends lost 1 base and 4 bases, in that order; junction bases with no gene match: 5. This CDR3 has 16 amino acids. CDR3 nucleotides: TGTGCTAGTGGTTTGGAGCGGGGGGGCCCCGCAGATACGCAGTATTTT. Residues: CASGLERGGPADTQYF.